A single sample is the source of the 8 T cell receptor beta chains below, sequenced in a study of blood T cell repertoires in COVID-19. The repertoire was sequenced with immunoSEQ multiplex PCR; TCRdb's copy has only in-frame clones and lacks some. The repertoire consists of about 260,000 clones, with roughly nine tenths occurring once and the leading ten covering about 4%. Sequencing was carried out using peripheral blood. All receptors come from a man in his sixties who had recovered from COVID-19.

The J gene is TRBJ1-2, the V gene TRBV12-3 or TRBV12-4, with D maybe TRBD1 (5 bases). Trimming cost V 6 bases and J 3 bases, with 8 bases left between them. The CDR3 is 12 amino acids. The CDR3 DNA reads TGTGCCAGCAGCAGACAGTACTATGGCTACACCTTC. Its translation: CASSRQYYGYTF.

The rearrangement uses TRBV6-5 and TRBJ2-1, with D unclear. This CDR3 contains 12 residues. Germline CDR1 is MNHEY and CDR2 is SVGAGI. V dropped 4 bases and J dropped 4 bases, with 5 bases sitting between them. Written as DNA, the CDR3 is TGTGCCAGCAGTTCGACATACAATGAGCAGTTCTTC. Its protein is CASSSTYNEQFF.

The chain uses TRBV5-1 and TRBJ1-2; TRBD1 is a possible D gene (5 bases). Germline CDR1 reads SGHRS; CDR2 reads YFSETQ. The V and J ends lost 4 bases and 2 bases respectively, with 9 bases between them. CDR3 length: 13 amino acids. The CDR3 DNA reads TGCGCCAGCAGCAAACAGGAGAACTATGGCTACACCTTC. It translates to CASSKQENYGYTF.

The rearrangement uses TRBV7-8 and TRBJ2-7; 10 bases align to TRBD2. The germline V gene has CDR1 SGHVS and CDR2 FQNEAQ. V lost 3 bases, J lost 7 bases, and 3 bases stayed unmatched. The CDR3 loop spans 13 amino acids. Written as DNA, the CDR3 is TGTGCCAGCAGCTTTTTACTAGCGGGGGAGCAGTACTTC. Encoded protein: CASSFLLAGEQYF.

The chain uses TRBV3-1 (or the pseudogene TRBV3-2) and TRBJ2-5; weak D call: TRBD1 (5 bases). With 5 bases removed from V and 1 base from J, the gap between germline ends came to 14 bases. Germline V gives CDR1 LGHDT, CDR2 YNNKEL (reference sequence). The CDR3 runs 15 residues. The DNA of the CDR3 is TGTGCCAGCAGCGACGCGAGACAGTCCCAAGAGACCCAGTACTTC. This sequence encodes CASSDARQSQETQYF.

The rearrangement joins TRBV29-1 to TRBJ1-1; D gene unclear. Germline V gives CDR1 SQVTM, CDR2 ANQGSEA. The V end lost 7 bases, the J end lost 5 bases, and 14 bases lay between the germline ends. There are 12 residues in the CDR3. In DNA, the CDR3 is TGCAGCGCAGAGGATCCCAGAACTGAAGCTTTCTTT. Its protein is CSAEDPRTEAFF.

V is TRBV10-2 and J is TRBJ2-7, with TRBD1 identical over 7 bases. The CDR3 is made up of 11 amino acids. V was clipped by 7 bases and J by 7 bases; unmatched bases: 4. Germline-derived CDR1 and CDR2 are WSHSY and SAAADI. In nucleotides, the CDR3 is TGCGCCAGCACGACAGGGCGGGAGCAGTACTTC. This codes for CASTTGREQYF.

The chain combines TRBV5-1 with TRBJ1-1; TRBD1 matches 8 bases. The germline gives CDR1 SGHRS, CDR2 YFSETQ. V gave up 8 bases and J gave up 1 base; unmatched junction bases: 7. The CDR3 sequence is 14 residues long. DNA of the CDR3: TGCGCCAGTGTCTTAGGGACAGGGAACACTGAAGCTTTCTTT. It translates to CASVLGTGNTEAFF.